This TCR beta chain stems from a study of T-cell reconstitution after alpha-beta-depleted transplantation in children. The length of the CDR3 is 13 residues. Germline values: CDR1 MDHEN, CDR2 SYDVKM. Trimming removed 6 bases from V and 4 bases from J; junction bases left unmatched: 2. General study findings and limits: Several hundred expanded graft clones reportedly were the source of alpha-beta T cells about two months after transplant. Fresh T-cell production supplied most of the T-cell counts and diversity seen one year after transplant. From surviving recipient T cells and thymic progenitors came the high day-60 TCRbeta diversity observed in some patients.

For this clonotype: What it binds is not known.

Preparation of the TCRbeta library was carried out with unique molecular identifiers. TCRdb itself ran the PCR reads through MiXCR, one entry per CDR3 protein. The sample yields 100,000 or so distinct CDR3 sequences, 20% to 25% seen once. The source is a boy younger than 10 with acute lymphoblastic leukemia, due to receive a stem cell transplant. Material: PBMCs, obtained before TCRalphabeta/CD19-depleted stem cell transplant. This chain uses TRBV28 with TRBJ1-2; 10 bases agree with TRBD1. CDR3: CASRTGGVYGYTF. The CDR3 nucleotides read TGTGCCAGCAGGACAGGGGGCGTCTATGGCTACACCTTC.